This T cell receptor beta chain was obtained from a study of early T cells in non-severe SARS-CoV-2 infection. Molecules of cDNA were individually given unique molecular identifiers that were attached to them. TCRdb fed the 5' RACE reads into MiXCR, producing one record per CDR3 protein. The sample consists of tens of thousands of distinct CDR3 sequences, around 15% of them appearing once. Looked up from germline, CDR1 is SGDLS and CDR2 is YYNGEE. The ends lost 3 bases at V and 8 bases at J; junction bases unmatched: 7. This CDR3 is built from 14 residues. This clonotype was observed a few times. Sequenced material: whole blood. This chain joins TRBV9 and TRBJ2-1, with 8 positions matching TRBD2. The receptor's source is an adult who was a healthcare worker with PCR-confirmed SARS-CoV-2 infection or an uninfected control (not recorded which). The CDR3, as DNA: TGTGCCAGCAGCGACGAGGGACTAGGGGATGAGCAGTTCTTC. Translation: CASSDEGLGDEQFF.